A selection of T cell receptor beta chains follows, all from one sample in a study of molecular identifiers for immune sequencing clone quantification. TCRdb recomputed calls from the PCR reads with MiXCR, one row per CDR3 protein. The sample shows 400,000 to 600,000 distinct CDR3 sequences, roughly 23% of them seen only once. Sequenced input: naive CD8+ T cells from blood, with Jurkat cell RNA spiked in. The receptors were sampled from a human donor in good health. Some libraries in this study had Jurkat cell RNA spiked in. Both conserved end residues are part of each CDR3. Each record gives: V gene, clone size, J gene, D gene, CDR3 protein, CDR3 DNA. A D gene is named only where the DNA matches it firmly. The size field is filled for only some rows; it gives once, few, many or a size class.

v_call: TRBV11-2; clone_size: -; j_call: TRBJ2-1; d_call: -; cdr3_aa: CASSLVERTYNEQFF; cdr3_nt: TGTGCCAGCAGCTTAGTCGAGCGGACCTACAATGAGCAGTTCTTC
v_call: TRBV20-1; clone_size: few; j_call: TRBJ1-2; d_call: -; cdr3_aa: CSASSGYGYTF; cdr3_nt: TGCAGTGCTAGTTCAGGCTATGGCTACACCTTC
v_call: TRBV7-9; clone_size: -; j_call: TRBJ1-1; d_call: -; cdr3_aa: CASSPRGDSVNTEAFF; cdr3_nt: TGTGCCAGCAGCCCCCGGGGGGATTCGGTGAACACTGAAGCTTTCTTT
v_call: TRBV28; clone_size: -; j_call: TRBJ1-2; d_call: -; cdr3_aa: CASSLYGGAPYGYTF; cdr3_nt: TGTGCCAGCAGTTTATATGGGGGGGCGCCTTATGGCTACACCTTC
v_call: TRBV7-6; clone_size: -; j_call: TRBJ2-1; d_call: TRBD1; cdr3_aa: CASSPFPQTTSGQGAQVEQFF; cdr3_nt: TGTGCCAGCAGCCCCTTCCCCCAAACAACATCAGGTCAGGGGGCGCAGGTTGAGCAGTTCTTC
v_call: TRBV19; clone_size: few; j_call: TRBJ2-2; d_call: -; cdr3_aa: CASSIYVGELFF; cdr3_nt: TGTGCCAGTAGTATATACGTAGGGGAGCTGTTTTTT
v_call: TRBV9; clone_size: many; j_call: TRBJ2-7; d_call: TRBD1; cdr3_aa: CASSPGTGGTYEQYF; cdr3_nt: TGTGCCAGCAGCCCGGGGACAGGGGGAACCTACGAGCAGTACTTC
v_call: TRBV7-9; clone_size: -; j_call: TRBJ1-6; d_call: -; cdr3_aa: CASSPPRAGSDSPLHF; cdr3_nt: TGTGCCAGCAGCCCACCGAGGGCGGGATCGGATTCACCCCTCCACTTT
v_call: TRBV4-2; clone_size: few; j_call: TRBJ2-7; d_call: TRBD2; cdr3_aa: CASSPPQREGYREQYF; cdr3_nt: TGTGCCAGCAGCCCTCCCCAGCGGGAGGGCTATAGGGAGCAGTACTTC
v_call: TRBV5-6; clone_size: once; j_call: TRBJ2-7; d_call: TRBD2; cdr3_aa: CVSSLPERGPYEQYF; cdr3_nt: TGTGTCAGCAGCTTGCCTGAGCGGGGACCCTACGAGCAGTACTTC
v_call: TRBV7-9; clone_size: many; j_call: TRBJ2-4; d_call: -; cdr3_aa: CASSLADSIIQYF; cdr3_nt: TGTGCCAGCAGCTTAGCAGATTCCATCATTCAGTACTTC
v_call: TRBV20-1; clone_size: many; j_call: TRBJ1-3; d_call: -; cdr3_aa: CSARDYRSGNTIYF; cdr3_nt: TGCAGTGCTAGAGATTACAGATCCGGAAACACCATATATTTT
v_call: TRBV12-3/TRBV12-4; clone_size: -; j_call: TRBJ1-1; d_call: TRBD1; cdr3_aa: CASSTDRVNTEAFF; cdr3_nt: TGTGCCAGCAGTACGGACAGGGTGAACACTGAAGCTTTCTTT
v_call: TRBV30; clone_size: few; j_call: TRBJ2-2; d_call: -; cdr3_aa: CAWSVGTWTGELFF; cdr3_nt: TGTGCCTGGAGTGTTGGGACGTGGACCGGGGAGCTGTTTTTT
v_call: TRBV6-7; clone_size: many; j_call: TRBJ2-4; d_call: TRBD2; cdr3_aa: CASNLAGVAKNIQYF; cdr3_nt: TGTGCCAGCAACCTAGCGGGAGTAGCCAAAAACATTCAGTACTTC
v_call: TRBV5-6; clone_size: few; j_call: TRBJ2-7; d_call: -; cdr3_aa: CASRFGDYEQYF; cdr3_nt: TGTGCCAGCAGATTCGGGGACTACGAGCAGTACTTC
v_call: TRBV28; clone_size: -; j_call: TRBJ2-1; d_call: TRBD2; cdr3_aa: CASSPRLAGAINEQFF; cdr3_nt: TGTGCCAGCAGTCCCAGACTAGCGGGAGCTATTAATGAGCAGTTCTTC
v_call: TRBV6-6; clone_size: many; j_call: TRBJ2-7; d_call: TRBD1; cdr3_aa: CASTDGGQGIYEQYF; cdr3_nt: TGTGCCAGCACCGACGGGGGACAGGGGATATACGAGCAGTACTTC
v_call: TRBV6-2/TRBV6-3; clone_size: few; j_call: TRBJ1-1; d_call: -; cdr3_aa: CASSYYADTEAFF; cdr3_nt: TGTGCCAGCAGTTACTATGCAGACACTGAAGCTTTCTTT
v_call: TRBV5-6; clone_size: many; j_call: TRBJ2-7; d_call: TRBD1; cdr3_aa: CASSLAGTGRGSEQYF; cdr3_nt: TGTGCCAGCAGCTTGGCAGGGACAGGGCGCGGTTCCGAGCAGTACTTC
v_call: TRBV4-1; clone_size: -; j_call: TRBJ2-7; d_call: -; cdr3_aa: CASSLTGVPYEQYF; cdr3_nt: TGCGCCAGCAGCCTGACAGGAGTCCCCTACGAGCAGTACTTC
v_call: TRBV4-3; clone_size: few; j_call: TRBJ2-3; d_call: TRBD2; cdr3_aa: CASSQDLLIAGGQVLGTDTQYF; cdr3_nt: TGCGCCAGCAGCCAAGATTTGCTAATCGCGGGAGGGCAAGTTCTAGGCACAGATACGCAGTATTTT
v_call: TRBV24-1; clone_size: few; j_call: TRBJ2-1; d_call: -; cdr3_aa: CATSDLFHNEQFF; cdr3_nt: TGTGCCACCAGTGATTTATTTCACAATGAGCAGTTCTTC
v_call: TRBV5-8; clone_size: -; j_call: TRBJ2-7; d_call: -; cdr3_aa: CARSLDQLKGFEQYF; cdr3_nt: TGTGCCAGAAGCTTAGACCAACTGAAAGGCTTTGAGCAGTACTTC
v_call: TRBV7-9; clone_size: -; j_call: TRBJ2-7; d_call: -; cdr3_aa: CACSFQDTEQYF; cdr3_nt: TGTGCCTGCAGCTTTCAAGACACCGAGCAGTACTTC
v_call: TRBV4-1; clone_size: many; j_call: TRBJ1-1; d_call: -; cdr3_aa: CASSQDNAVNTEAFF; cdr3_nt: TGCGCCAGCAGCCAAGATAACGCAGTGAACACTGAAGCTTTCTTT
v_call: TRBV7-9; clone_size: -; j_call: TRBJ1-5; d_call: -; cdr3_aa: CAGSLAGQLPSRVLHF; cdr3_nt: TGTGCCGGCAGCTTAGCAGGACAGCTACCATCCAGGGTTCTGCATTTT
v_call: TRBV3-1; clone_size: -; j_call: TRBJ2-1; d_call: -; cdr3_aa: CASSQEGGGGAYNEQFF; cdr3_nt: TGTGCCAGCAGCCAAGAAGGTGGCGGAGGGGCCTACAATGAGCAGTTCTTC
v_call: TRBV5-4; clone_size: -; j_call: TRBJ1-2; d_call: TRBD1; cdr3_aa: CASSGDSGYGYTF; cdr3_nt: TGTGCCAGCAGCGGGGACAGTGGCTATGGCTACACCTTC
v_call: TRBV7-2; clone_size: few; j_call: TRBJ2-3; d_call: TRBD2; cdr3_aa: CASSHPGEAGGPTDTQYF; cdr3_nt: TGTGCCAGCAGCCACCCCGGAGAAGCGGGGGGACCCACAGATACGCAGTATTTT
v_call: TRBV4-3; clone_size: many; j_call: TRBJ1-2; d_call: -; cdr3_aa: CASSQEPVPNYGYTF; cdr3_nt: TGCGCCAGCAGCCAAGAGCCCGTCCCTAACTATGGCTACACCTTC
v_call: TRBV7-6; clone_size: -; j_call: TRBJ1-5; d_call: -; cdr3_aa: CARSSGYSNQPQHF; cdr3_nt: TGTGCCCGCAGCTCGGGATATAGCAATCAGCCCCAGCATTTT
v_call: TRBV19; clone_size: few; j_call: TRBJ2-7; d_call: TRBD1; cdr3_aa: CASSKTGQSYEQYF; cdr3_nt: TGTGCCAGTAGCAAGACGGGACAGTCCTACGAGCAGTACTTC
v_call: TRBV5-8; clone_size: -; j_call: TRBJ2-1; d_call: -; cdr3_aa: CASSGWAGRSYNEQFF; cdr3_nt: TGTGCCAGCAGCGGCTGGGCAGGGCGCTCCTACAATGAGCAGTTCTTC
v_call: TRBV30; clone_size: -; j_call: TRBJ2-7; d_call: -; cdr3_aa: CAWAGAYEQYF; cdr3_nt: TGTGCCTGGGCGGGGGCATACGAGCAGTACTTC
v_call: TRBV21-1; clone_size: many; j_call: TRBJ1-4; d_call: -; cdr3_aa: CASSNGTPTNEKLFF; cdr3_nt: TGTGCCAGCAGCAATGGGACTCCAACTAATGAAAAACTGTTTTTT
v_call: TRBV2; clone_size: many; j_call: TRBJ1-4; d_call: -; cdr3_aa: CASLHLNEKLFF; cdr3_nt: TGTGCCAGCCTCCACCTTAATGAAAAACTGTTTTTT
v_call: TRBV4-3; clone_size: -; j_call: TRBJ2-6; d_call: -; cdr3_aa: CASSQALGANVLTF; cdr3_nt: TGCGCCAGCAGCCAAGCTCTTGGGGCCAACGTCCTGACTTTC
v_call: TRBV27; clone_size: few; j_call: TRBJ2-7; d_call: TRBD2; cdr3_aa: CASSSTSGSWYEQYF; cdr3_nt: TGTGCCAGCAGCTCTACTAGCGGGAGTTGGTACGAGCAGTACTTC
v_call: TRBV25-1; clone_size: few; j_call: TRBJ2-2; d_call: TRBD2; cdr3_aa: CASSEGLAGLAGELFF; cdr3_nt: TGTGCCAGCAGTGAAGGACTAGCGGGGTTGGCCGGGGAGCTGTTTTTT
v_call: TRBV5-1; clone_size: many; j_call: TRBJ2-5; d_call: -; cdr3_aa: CASKQAGAQETQYF; cdr3_nt: TGCGCCAGCAAACAGGCCGGGGCCCAAGAGACCCAGTACTTC
v_call: TRBV27; clone_size: -; j_call: TRBJ1-1; d_call: TRBD1; cdr3_aa: CASSNPARRQGVDTEAFF; cdr3_nt: TGTGCCAGCAGTAACCCGGCGAGGAGACAGGGGGTTGACACTGAAGCTTTCTTT
v_call: TRBV12-3/TRBV12-4; clone_size: few; j_call: TRBJ2-7; d_call: -; cdr3_aa: CASSFVRPYEQYF; cdr3_nt: TGTGCCAGCAGTTTCGTTCGGCCTTACGAGCAGTACTTC
v_call: TRBV2; clone_size: few; j_call: TRBJ1-4; d_call: -; cdr3_aa: CASSSTLQATNEKLFF; cdr3_nt: TGTGCCAGCAGTTCCACTCTGCAAGCAACTAATGAAAAACTGTTTTTT
v_call: TRBV4-2; clone_size: many; j_call: TRBJ2-7; d_call: TRBD1; cdr3_aa: CASSQEGRGLSYEQYF; cdr3_nt: TGTGCCAGCAGCCAAGAGGGCAGGGGGCTGTCGTATGAGCAGTACTTC
v_call: TRBV6-2/TRBV6-3; clone_size: -; j_call: TRBJ2-7; d_call: -; cdr3_aa: CASAGTLAQYF; cdr3_nt: TGTGCCAGCGCCGGGACCTTAGCGCAGTACTTC
v_call: TRBV6-1; clone_size: -; j_call: TRBJ2-3; d_call: -; cdr3_aa: CASSEAQWAGVSTDTQYF; cdr3_nt: TGTGCCAGCAGTGAAGCGCAGTGGGCAGGGGTATCGACAGATACGCAGTATTTT
v_call: TRBV25-1; clone_size: many; j_call: TRBJ1-6; d_call: -; cdr3_aa: CASTRGGNSPLHF; cdr3_nt: TGTGCCAGCACAAGGGGGGGAAATTCACCCCTCCACTTT